The 22 T cell receptor beta chains given below trace back to one sample, sequenced in a study of T-cell memory formation after mild COVID-19. One entry per CDR3 protein, called by TCRdb with MiXCR from the 5' RACE reads. The sample yields about 470,000 distinct CDR3 sequences, 18% seen once. Material for sequencing was PBMCs or a T cell subset sorted from them (not recorded which). These receptor sequences come from an adult woman who had mild COVID-19 (a few samples of this study predate the infection). Cell type and time point are not known.

The V and J genes are TRBV18 and TRBJ1-1; weak D call: TRBD1 (5 bases). There are 14 residues in the CDR3. V lost 1 base and J lost 3, with 9 bases in between. In germline, CDR1 is KGHSH, CDR2 LQKENI. The CDR3 sequence is CASSPRGSDTEAFF. CDR3 in DNA: TGTGCCAGCTCACCACGGGGGTCGGACACTGAAGCTTTCTTT.

The CDR3 sequence: CAWSTQTGGYQPQHF. The CDR3 DNA is TGTGCCTGGAGTACCCAGACAGGGGGCTATCAGCCCCAGCATTTT. This chain connects TRBV30 to TRBJ1-5, with 10 positions matching TRBD1. From germline, CDR1 is GTSNPN and CDR2 SVGIG (reference sequence). Germline trimming cut 2 bases from V and 5 bases from J; bases unmatched to any gene: 6. The CDR3 consists of 15 residues.

This clonotype has only a few counts. The chain couples TRBV15 to TRBJ2-2, with D uncertain. V shed 0 bases and J shed 4 bases, with 6 bases lying between them. CDR3 size: 14 residues. Germline V gives CDR1 LNHNV, CDR2 YYDKDF (reference sequence). The CDR3 protein is CATSRDRGTGELFF. The CDR3 DNA sequence: TGTGCCACCAGCAGAGATCGAGGCACCGGGGAGCTGTTTTTT. Complete variable domain (other parts from reference TRBV15 and TRBJ2-2): DAMVIQNPRYQVTQFGKPVTLSCSQTLNHNVMYWYQQKSSQAPKLLFHYYDKDFNNEADTPDNFQSRRPNTSFCFLDIRSPGLGDTAMYLCATSRDRGTGELFFGEGSRLTVL.

This sequence joins TRBV7-3 and TRBJ2-3; 8 bases match TRBD2. There are 18 residues in the CDR3. Germline CDR1 SGHTA, CDR2 FQGTGA. J lost 1 base, V lost 1 base, and 10 bases had no gene match. CDR3 residues: CASSLNPRAGGRTDTQYF. The CDR3 DNA reads TGTGCCAGCAGCTTAAACCCCCGGGCGGGAGGCCGCACAGATACGCAGTATTTT.

The gene calls are TRBV7-8 and TRBJ1-6, with a possible D match to TRBD1 (5 bases). Trimming took off 4 bases at V and 3 bases at J, with 13 bases between the two ends. The germline V gene has CDR1 SGHVS and CDR2 FQNEAQ. CDR3 length equals 16 residues. This CDR3 is CASSSPHDSYNSPLHF. The DNA of the CDR3 is TGTGCCAGCAGCTCCCCCCACGACAGCTATAATTCACCCCTCCACTTT.

This clonotype was seen only a few times. The chain joins TRBV4-1 to TRBJ1-5, with D possibly being TRBD1 (6 bases). The CDR3 runs to 13 residues. V was cut by 4 bases and J by 5 bases, with 9 bases left in between. Looked up from germline, CDR1 is MGHRA and CDR2 is YSYEKL. CDR3 DNA: TGCGCCAGCAGCCCCCAGGGGTATCAGCCCCAGCATTTT. Protein sequence: CASSPQGYQPQHF.

V usage is TRBV11-2 and J usage is TRBJ2-1, with 9 positions matching TRBD2. V was pared by 5 bases and J by 3 bases, with 11 bases of the junction left unmatched. CDR3 size: 17 residues. Germline CDR1 and CDR2: SGHAT and FQNNGV. CDR3 coding DNA: TGTGCCAGCAGCACTGTACTACATAGCGGGGGCTACAATGAGCAGTTCTTC. The encoded protein is CASSTVLHSGGYNEQFF.

The chain recombines TRBV6-5 with TRBJ1-2, with a weak D call TRBD1 (6 bases). The V gene lost 4 bases and the J gene lost 1 base, with 13 bases spanning the gap. The CDR3 sequence is 15 residues long. Per germline, CDR1 MNHEY and CDR2 SVGAGI. In DNA form, the CDR3 reads TGTGCCAGCAGTTCTCCGGACAGCCGTAACTATGGCTACACCTTC. It translates to CASSSPDSRNYGYTF.

V usage is TRBV29-1 and J usage is TRBJ1-1; D gene ambiguous. Trimming took off 2 bases at V and 8 bases at J, with 9 bases between the two ends. The CDR3 consists of 11 residues. Germline CDR1 SQVTM, CDR2 ANQGSEA. The CDR3 reads CSVELFEEAFF. The DNA for the CDR3 is TGCAGCGTTGAACTCTTTGAGGAAGCTTTCTTT.

This clonotype has only one observation. The rearrangement joins TRBV2 to TRBJ1-3; D gene ambiguous. The V end was cut by 4 bases, the J end by 0 bases, with 10 bases between. The CDR3 has 15 amino acids. Germline V CDR1 and CDR2: SNHLY, FYNNEI. The CDR3 region has the DNA TGTGCCAGCAGTGTAGAACCGATCTCTGGAAACACCATATATTTT. It yields the protein CASSVEPISGNTIYF.

In its sample, this clonotype was seen a few times. The chain couples TRBV7-2 to TRBJ2-2; the D gene is possibly TRBD1 (6 bases). Germline V gene lookup returns CDR1 SGHTA and CDR2 FQGNSA. Trimming took 6 bases from V and 11 from J, leaving 19 bases between them. This CDR3 is 14 amino acids long. CDR3 nucleotides: TGTGCCAGCAGTTGGACAGCCGCCGGTTTAGAGCTGTTTTTT. It is translated as CASSWTAAGLELFF.

This clonotype was detected many times. The V gene is TRBV7-6, the J gene TRBJ1-3; D is unclear. This CDR3 spans 14 amino acids. The V and J ends lost 4 bases and 2 bases respectively, with 9 bases between them. Germline-derived CDR1 and CDR2 are SGHVS and FNYEAQ. The CDR3 region has the DNA TGTGCCAGCAGCTCGGGCGGGGCTGGAAACACCATATATTTT. Its protein product is CASSSGGAGNTIYF.

This clonotype showed up just a few times. CDR3 bases: TGTGCCAGCAGCTTAGAAGGGTATGGGGCCAACGTCCTGACTTTC. Amino acids: CASSLEGYGANVLTF. The V call is TRBV7-2, the J call TRBJ2-6, with no clear D. Trimming took off 1 base at V and 3 bases at J, with 7 bases between the two ends. This CDR3 contains 15 residues. Germline loops: CDR1 SGHTA, CDR2 FQGNSA.

There are many counts of this clonotype. J is TRBJ2-1 and V is TRBV6-4; D gene ambiguous. This CDR3 is 16 amino acids long. V dropped 0 bases and J dropped 0 bases, with 9 bases sitting between them. Looked up from germline, CDR1 is MRHNA and CDR2 is SNTAGT. CDR3 residues: CASSDSDGSSYNEQFF. In DNA form, the CDR3 reads TGTGCCAGCAGTGACTCAGACGGTAGCTCCTACAATGAGCAGTTCTTC.

V and J are TRBV4-2 and TRBJ2-3; 8 nucleotides align to TRBD1. V gave up 3 bases and J gave up 4 bases; unmatched junction bases: 6. The length of the CDR3 is 15 residues. Looked up from germline, CDR1 is LGHNA and CDR2 is YNFKEQ. The CDR3 DNA is TGTGCCAGCAGCCACCGACAGGGGAACGCAGATACGCAGTATTTT. Amino acid sequence: CASSHRQGNADTQYF.

This clonotype was found many times. CDR3: CASRNFRVGVEAFF. For the CDR3, the DNA is TGTGCCAGCAGGAACTTTCGGGTTGGCGTTGAAGCTTTCTTT. The V call is TRBV11-2, the J call TRBJ1-1; D remains ambiguous. From germline, CDR1 is SGHAT and CDR2 FQNNGV. The ends were cut back, 6 bases at V and 7 bases at J, with 18 bases in the middle. There are 14 residues in the CDR3.

This clonotype was seen only a few times. The chain combines TRBV7-3 with TRBJ2-6; D gene uncertain. CDR1 is SGHTA and CDR2 is FQGTGA in the germline V gene. V was clipped by 4 bases and J by 1 base, with 8 bases between them. The CDR3 has 15 amino acids. The CDR3 DNA sequence: TGTGCCAGCAGCTATCATCTATCTGGGGCCAACGTCCTGACTTTC. Its translation is CASSYHLSGANVLTF.

The gene calls are TRBV5-1 and TRBJ2-3; D might be TRBD1 (6 bases). The CDR3 consists of 14 residues. Per the germline V gene, CDR1 is SGHRS and CDR2 is YFSETQ. V was shortened by 5 bases and J by 0 bases, with 10 bases between the two germline ends. CDR3 loop: CASRQGTSTDTQYF. The CDR3 DNA reads as TGCGCCAGCAGACAGGGAACTAGCACAGATACGCAGTATTTT.

This clonotype has a handful of counts. The chain is built from TRBV20-1 and TRBJ2-7, with D tentatively TRBD1 or TRBD2 (6 bases each). V lost 5 bases to trimming and J lost 4 bases, with 24 bases between them. CDR1 and CDR2 (germline): DFQATT, SNEGSKA (reference sequence). The CDR3 has 16 residues. CDR3 sequence: CSAGMRRGPVGYEQYF. As DNA, the CDR3 is TGCAGTGCTGGAATGAGACGGGGGCCTGTGGGGTACGAGCAGTACTTC.

The chain employs TRBV6-2 or TRBV6-3 and TRBJ2-7, with unresolved D. Germline lookup yields CDR1 MNHEY and CDR2 SVGEGT. The CDR3 sequence is 16 residues long. Trimming took 1 base from V and 4 from J, leaving 17 bases between them. As DNA, the CDR3 is TGTGCCAGCAGTTACTTAGACCGAATCTATTGGTACGAGCAGTACTTC. As protein: CASSYLDRIYWYEQYF.

This clonotype appeared a few times. This rearrangement joins TRBV11-2 to TRBJ2-5; 9 bases align to TRBD2. The CDR3 contains 20 residues. The V and J ends lost 3 bases and 1 base, in that order; junction bases with no gene match: 18. Germline V gene lookup returns CDR1 SGHAT and CDR2 FQNNGV. The CDR3 sequence: CASSFPSRQTSSGSQETQYF. CDR3 sequence (DNA): TGTGCCAGCAGCTTTCCGAGTCGACAGACCAGTAGCGGGAGCCAAGAGACCCAGTACTTC.

This chain uses TRBV12-3 or TRBV12-4 with TRBJ1-2; D may be TRBD1 (5 bases). The V and J ends lost 3 bases and 5 bases respectively, with 16 bases between them. CDR3 length: 15 residues. In DNA form, the CDR3 reads TGTGCCAGCAGTTTGGGGGACGGCGAAGTATATGGCTACACCTTC. Protein: CASSLGDGEVYGYTF.